This TCR beta chain was observed in a study of T cells in women clearing cervical HPV infection. On the study more broadly: Case blood was drawn when the lesion was first found; control blood after infection became undetectable. For cases, blood was sampled a median approximately 150 days after lesion detection, interquartile range roughly 85 to 200 days.

V was trimmed by 0 bases and J by 0 bases, leaving 11 bases between them. The CDR3 consists of 17 residues. Germline assignment: CDR1 KGHSH and CDR2 LQKENI. The repertoire was sequenced with immunoSEQ multiplex PCR; TCRdb's copy has only in-frame clones and lacks some. The specimen's table records roughly 20,000 clones. Details on this clone: Read data end 3 residues before the CDR3 end; the end is taken from the germline J gene.

The sequencing sample was made of blood buffy coat. The sequence was obtained from a woman aged 18 to 75 with a cervical HPV16 infection that either progressed to CIN3+ or cleared (not recorded which). The J gene is TRBJ1-4, the V gene TRBV18; D ambiguous. The part of the CDR3 DNA that was read is TGTGCCAGCTCACCACCAGTCTCGGTTGCAACTAATGAAAAA. Translating it yields CASSPPVSVATNEK. Given in full, the CDR3 is CASSPPVSVATNEKLFF.